These T cell receptor beta chains were read from a single sample in a study of cytomegalovirus exposure and HLA in healthy donors. The method was immunoSEQ multiplex PCR; TCRdb's version includes in-frame clones alone and lacks a portion of them. The sample comprises roughly 98,000 clones, about two thirds of which are singletons, and 5.5% rests with the top ten. Sample: PBMCs. The source of these receptors is a woman in her 30s in good health and CMV-seropositive. The CDR3 runs from the conserved cysteine through the conserved F or W. D genes are given only for firm matches. Only some rows state a clone size, as once, few, many or a class for expanded clones.

J	size	V	D	CDR3	DNA
TRBJ2-7	few	TRBV6-5	NA	CASSYSSGGRSYEQYF	TGTGCCAGCAGTTACTCTAGTGGGGGCCGCTCCTACGAGCAGTACTTC
TRBJ1-1	NA	TRBV18	NA	CASSPAAGSPQNTEAFF	TGTGCCAGCTCACCTGCCGCAGGTTCCCCCCAGAACACTGAAGCTTTCTTT
TRBJ2-6	NA	TRBV11-3	TRBD1	CASSEIPTGAGANVLTF	TGTGCCAGCAGCGAGATACCGACAGGGGCTGGGGCCAACGTCCTGACTTTC
TRBJ1-6	NA	TRBV5-1	TRBD1	CASSFRPPGQGAYSPLHF	TGCGCCAGCAGCTTTAGACCCCCGGGACAGGGGGCCTATTCACCCCTCCACTTT
TRBJ1-4	NA	TRBV5-1	TRBD1	CASSRLQGAGKLFF	TGCGCCAGCAGTAGGCTTCAGGGGGCGGGAAAACTGTTTTTT
TRBJ1-5	NA	TRBV4-2	TRBD1	CASSRGQGEDQPQHF	TGTGCCAGCAGCCGGGGACAGGGCGAAGATCAGCCCCAGCATTTT
TRBJ2-5	NA	TRBV5-4	TRBD2	CASRPGGQETQYF	TGTGCCAGCAGACCGGGAGGCCAAGAGACCCAGTACTTC
TRBJ1-1	NA	TRBV13	NA	CASSLKSWELNTEAFF	TGTGCCAGCAGCTTAAAGAGCTGGGAGCTGAACACTGAAGCTTTCTTT
TRBJ2-5	NA	TRBV7-3	TRBD2	CASSLVTSGEEETQYF	TGTGCCAGCAGCTTAGTGACTAGCGGGGAGGAAGAGACCCAGTACTTC
TRBJ2-3	few	TRBV10-3	NA	CAISSSTDTQYF	TGTGCCATCAGTTCTAGCACAGATACGCAGTATTTT
TRBJ2-1	NA	TRBV4-2	TRBD1	CASSQQGTGTYNEQFF	TGTGCCAGCAGCCAGCAAGGGACAGGGACCTACAATGAGCAGTTCTTC
TRBJ2-3	few	TRBV5-1	TRBD2	CASSISGGGTDTQYF	TGCGCCAGCAGCATTAGCGGGGGGGGCACAGATACGCAGTATTTT
TRBJ1-5	NA	TRBV6-1	NA	CASSTGKWSNQPQHF	TGTGCCAGCAGTACAGGGAAGTGGAGCAATCAGCCCCAGCATTTT
TRBJ1-1	few	TRBV30	NA	CAWSRGGQGKAFF	TGTGCCTGGAGTAGGGGGGGGCAGGGTAAAGCTTTCTTT
TRBJ2-1	NA	TRBV19	TRBD2	CASSIVAGGNEQFF	TGTGCCAGTAGTATAGTGGCGGGGGGCAATGAGCAGTTCTTC
TRBJ1-1	NA	TRBV7-3	NA	CVSSLGPRMNTEAFF	TGTGTCAGCAGCTTAGGGCCTCGGATGAACACTGAAGCTTTCTTT
TRBJ2-7	once	TRBV7-2	TRBD2	CASSLSAGAYEQYF	TGTGCCAGCAGCTTATCGGCGGGGGCCTACGAGCAGTACTTC
TRBJ2-6	NA	TRBV4-1	NA	CASSLGLPPSGANVLTF	TGCGCCAGCAGCCTGGGACTCCCACCCTCTGGGGCCAACGTCCTGACTTTC
TRBJ2-5	NA	TRBV9	NA	CASSVAGIQETQYF	TGTGCCAGCAGCGTAGCAGGGATCCAAGAGACCCAGTACTTC
TRBJ2-2	NA	TRBV18	TRBD1	CASSRGITGELFF	TGTGCCAGCAGCAGGGGGATCACCGGGGAGCTGTTTTTT
TRBJ2-1	few	TRBV28	TRBD2	CASSRGGGYNEQFF	TGTGCCAGCAGTCGCGGGGGGGGATACAATGAGCAGTTCTTC
TRBJ2-7	NA	TRBV6-1	TRBD2	CASSEIAGEAFREQYF	TGTGCCAGCAGTGAAATAGCGGGGGAAGCTTTTCGCGAGCAGTACTTC
TRBJ1-2	NA	TRBV2	NA	CASSEAIQYTF	TGTGCCAGCAGTGAAGCAATACAATACACCTTC
TRBJ2-7	few	TRBV11-2	TRBD2	CASSLGVGLAGGYEQYF	TGTGCCAGCAGCTTAGGGGTGGGGCTAGCGGGGGGTTACGAGCAGTACTTC
TRBJ1-6	NA	TRBV7-9	NA	CASSLMGAENSPLHF	TGTGCCAGCAGCTTAATGGGGGCTGAGAATTCACCCCTCCACTTT
TRBJ2-5	few	TRBV7-3	NA	CASSLTHQGGETQYF	TGTGCCAGCAGCTTAACTCATCAGGGGGGAGAGACCCAGTACTTC
TRBJ2-5	NA	TRBV6-5	TRBD1	CASRRTGEDETQYF	TGTGCCAGCAGGAGAACAGGGGAAGACGAGACCCAGTACTTC
TRBJ1-4	NA	TRBV19	NA	CAAGPAQHLITNEKLFF	TGTGCCGCTGGGCCAGCCCAGCATTTAATAACTAATGAAAAACTGTTTTTT
TRBJ1-3	NA	TRBV7-9	TRBD1	CASDRGDSGNTIYF	TGTGCCAGCGACAGGGGGGACTCTGGAAACACCATATATTTT
TRBJ2-5	NA	TRBV4-1	TRBD1	CASSQSPPGTGETQYF	TGCGCCAGCAGCCAATCCCCCCCCGGGACAGGAGAGACCCAGTACTTC
TRBJ1-1	NA	TRBV7-9	TRBD1	CASSRIGGGTEAFF	TGTGCCAGCAGTCGTATAGGGGGCGGCACTGAAGCTTTCTTT
TRBJ1-1	NA	TRBV28	TRBD1	CASSIQTGGSAEAFF	TGTGCCAGCAGTATACAAACAGGGGGCTCGGCTGAAGCTTTCTTT
TRBJ2-3	NA	TRBV18	NA	CASSKQENTQYF	TGTGCCAGCTCAAAACAGGAAAATACGCAGTATTTT
TRBJ2-7	NA	TRBV4-1	TRBD1	CASSPLSLTGAAYTSYEQYF	TGCGCCAGCAGCCCCCTATCATTAACAGGGGCCGCTTATACAAGCTACGAGCAGTACTTC
TRBJ2-3	NA	TRBV7-6	TRBD2	CASSLGRGGIPDTQYF	TGTGCCAGCAGCTTAGGTCGGGGGGGGATCCCAGATACGCAGTATTTT
TRBJ2-7	NA	TRBV10-2	TRBD2	CASSSRGGFEQYF	TGCGCCAGCAGCTCGCGGGGGGGCTTCGAGCAGTACTTC
TRBJ1-2	NA	TRBV6-1	NA	CASSEGYFNYGYTF	TGTGCCAGCAGTGAAGGCTATTTCAACTATGGCTACACCTTC
TRBJ2-2	NA	TRBV6-1	NA	CASSEGAGLAGELFF	TGTGCCAGCAGTGAAGGGGCGGGGTTGGCCGGGGAGCTGTTTTTT
TRBJ2-3	NA	TRBV6-5	NA	CASSSPRVTDTQYF	TGTGCCAGCAGTTCTCCCAGGGTCACAGATACGCAGTATTTT
TRBJ1-1	few	TRBV2	NA	CASSRQDGLEAFF	TGTGCCAGCAGCAGACAGGACGGATTAGAAGCTTTCTTT
TRBJ2-1	NA	TRBV2	NA	CASSDGTLNEQFF	TGTGCCAGCAGTGACGGGACTTTGAATGAGCAGTTCTTC
TRBJ1-5	NA	TRBV4-1	TRBD1	CASSQQNRGGDQPQHF	TGCGCCAGCAGCCAGCAGAACAGGGGGGGAGACCAGCCCCAGCATTTT